The 15 T cell receptor beta chains presented below share a single source sample, sequenced in a study of T cell repertoires in aging, cancer and after chemotherapy (dated by TCRdb to the late 2010s). Genomic DNA extracted from peripheral blood, rather than sorted cells or RNA, was used as the source for amplification of TCR beta rearrangements. The reads were generated on an Illumina MiSeq. Using a mixed TRB-A/B primer pool, multiplex touch-down PCR amplified rearranged TRB sequences covering the V, D and J segments. TCRdb's own reprocessing of the public reads used fastp at Q25 and MiXCR and kept productive beta chains. Entries that share a CDR3 protein sequence are merged under the most common genes and DNA. This sample is represented by approximately 4,300 distinct CDR3 sequences; over 25% of them were singletons. 5.5% to 7% of the sample is held by the ten biggest clonotypes. Sequenced sample: blood. The receptors originated from a human donor in good health.

This clonotype is labeled medium-sized (0.01 to 0.1%). The DNA of the CDR3 is TGTGCCAGCAGTAGGGGGGTAGAGACCCAGTACTTC. Its translation is CASSRGVETQYF. This chain links TRBV12-3 or TRBV12-4 with TRBJ2-5, with D tentatively TRBD1 or TRBD2 (6 bases each). V was shortened by 5 bases and J by 4 bases, with 8 bases between the two germline ends. The CDR3 has 12 amino acids.

This sequence joins TRBV10-3 and TRBJ2-1, with 9 bases aligning to TRBD2. The germline V gene has CDR1 ENHRY and CDR2 SYGVKD. The CDR3 totals 14 residues. Trimming removed 3 bases from V and 4 bases from J; junction bases left unmatched: 1. The chain's CDR3 is CAISDSGGYNEQFF. The CDR3 nucleotides are TGTGCCATCAGTGATAGCGGGGGTTACAATGAGCAGTTCTTC.

The chain combines TRBV29-1 with TRBJ2-1; TRBD2 matches at 7 bases. CDR1 is SQVTM and CDR2 is ANQGSEA in the germline V gene. This CDR3 contains 14 residues. V was pared by 3 bases and J by 6 bases, with 8 bases of the junction left unmatched. In nucleotides, the CDR3 is TGCAGCGTTGAGGGAATAGCGGGTAGCAATGAGCAGTTCTTC. This gives the protein CSVEGIAGSNEQFF.

Here the CDR3 reads CASSQGDTRYNEQFF. The CDR3 DNA follows: TGTGCCAGCTCACAAGGGGACACCAGGTACAATGAGCAGTTCTTC. The chain uses TRBV18 and TRBJ2-1; D may be TRBD1 (6 bases). This CDR3 is 15 amino acids long. With 4 bases removed from V and 4 bases from J, the gap between germline ends came to 14 bases. Looked up from germline, CDR1 is KGHSH and CDR2 is LQKENI.

This clonotype turned up a few times. The V and J genes are TRBV10-1 and TRBJ2-3; D is possibly TRBD2 (6 bases). Germline V gene lookup returns CDR1 WNHNN and CDR2 SYGVQD (reference sequence). This CDR3 region has 16 residues. Between the trimmed V and J ends, which lost 8 bases and 0 bases, there was a span of 18 bases. CDR3: CASSQGLATSTDTQYF. CDR3 bases: TGCGCCAGCTCCCAAGGCCTAGCGACTAGCACAGATACGCAGTATTTT.

This CDR3 is CASSSQGLAKNTDTQYF. As DNA, the CDR3 is TGTGCCAGCAGCTCTCAAGGACTAGCGAAGAACACAGATACGCAGTATTTT. The gene calls are TRBV5-6 and TRBJ2-3, with TRBD2 matching over 9 bases. This CDR3 is 17 amino acids long. Germline assignment: CDR1 SGHDT and CDR2 YYEEEE. J was trimmed by 2 bases and V by 3 bases; bases with no gene match: 10.

Comments on this clonotype: Mismatch with germline at one junction end may stem from a read error. The chain combines TRBV18 with TRBJ2-1, with 14 bases lining up with TRBD2. From germline, CDR1 is KGHSH and CDR2 LQKENI. This CDR3 has 17 residues. Here the CDR3 DNA reads TGTGCCATCTCACCAAACCAGGGACTAGCGGGGGCGCATGAGCAGTTCTTC. It specifies CAISPNQGLAGAHEQFF.

The chain has TRBV6-6 and TRBJ1-2, with D maybe TRBD1 (6 bases). The germline V and J ends were trimmed by 6 bases and 3 bases, with 17 bases remaining between them. This CDR3 contains 15 residues. Germline V gene lookup returns CDR1 MNHNY and CDR2 SVGAGI (reference sequence). The CDR3 protein is CASRKSFRGDYGYTF. The CDR3, as DNA: TGTGCCAGCAGAAAGTCCTTCAGGGGAGACTATGGCTACACCTTC.

V and J are TRBV27 and TRBJ1-2; TRBD1 is a possible D gene (5 bases). This CDR3 has 12 amino acids. Trimming pared 4 bases from V and 7 bases from J, leaving 10 bases between. Germline V CDR1 and CDR2: MNHEY, SMNVEV (reference sequence). The CDR3 DNA reads TGTGCCAGCAGTTCCCGGGACGTTGGCTACACCTTC. Residues: CASSSRDVGYTF.

This clonotype is termed medium-sized (0.01 to 0.1%). The J gene is TRBJ2-3, the V gene TRBV6-1, with D possibly matching TRBD2 (5 bases). Germline V gene data show CDR1 as MNHNS and CDR2 as SASEGT. The V end was cut by 4 bases, the J end by 3 bases, with 17 bases between. The CDR3 consists of 16 residues. The CDR3 bases are TGTGCCAGCAGTGTCATGAGAGGGATTGGTACAGATACGCAGTATTTT. Protein: CASSVMRGIGTDTQYF.

The chain has TRBV7-6 and TRBJ2-7; 7 positions agree with TRBD2. Germline V CDR1 and CDR2: SGHVS, FNYEAQ. V lost 4 bases and J lost 6; bases outside the gene matches: 9. There are 14 residues in the CDR3. CDR3 sequence (DNA): TGTGCCAGCAGCTCCCGGCGGGGGATAGGCGAGCAGTACTTC. It is translated as CASSSRRGIGEQYF.

J is TRBJ2-7 and V is TRBV6-5; D remains unclear. CDR1 is MNHEY and CDR2 is SVGAGI in the germline V gene. The CDR3 consists of 14 residues. Trimming took 6 bases from V and 2 from J, leaving 14 bases between them. The CDR3 nucleotides are TGTGCCAGCAGATGGACCGGAACAACCTACGAGCAGTACTTC. It yields the protein CASRWTGTTYEQYF.

This chain connects TRBV10-3 to TRBJ1-5; 9 bases are shared with TRBD1. The germline gives CDR1 ENHRY, CDR2 SYGVKD. With V trimmed by 4 bases and J by 5 bases, 9 bases remained unmatched. The CDR3 totals 16 residues. CDR3 nucleotide sequence: TGTGCCATCAGTGGGGGGGGGACAGGGTGGGATCAGCCCCAGCATTTT. It codes for CAISGGGTGWDQPQHF.

The chain links TRBV5-4 to TRBJ1-1, with 7 bases aligning to TRBD1. J was trimmed by 5 bases and V by 3 bases; bases with no gene match: 22. Germline V gives CDR1 SGHNT, CDR2 YYREEE (reference sequence). The CDR3 length is 19 residues. CDR3 sequence reads: CASSSLNREGAEGRTEAFF. The CDR3 DNA reads TGTGCCAGCAGCTCGCTAAATCGTGAGGGGGCCGAAGGAAGGACTGAAGCTTTCTTT.

The chain employs TRBV5-4 and TRBJ1-3; D gene uncertain. The CDR3 runs 16 residues. V shed 0 bases and J shed 0 bases, with 10 bases lying between them. Germline loops: CDR1 SGHNT, CDR2 YYREEE (reference sequence). CDR3 nucleotides: TGTGCCAGCAGCTTGGACACCCCGAGCTCTGGAAACACCATATATTTT. This encodes CASSLDTPSSGNTIYF.